This record looks at one T cell receptor (beta chain) sequence and its context. Its cognate antigen has yet to be identified. The record has no base qualities; no much larger clone is one base away. The CDR3 holds 15 amino acids from the cysteine to the phenylalanine. Only CDR3 DNA is held: 45 bases, read in frame from base 1. V is clipped by 4 bases and J by 4 bases, and the sequence between their germline boundaries is 16 bases long. This sample stems from a study of blood T cells in healthy people across ages (dated by TCRdb to about 2015). For the study in its entirety: In model experiments, template switching captured about one uniquely barcoded TCR beta cDNA molecule for every two T cells. Age-related changes in TCR beta repertoire diversity were measured in the study by deep sequencing normalized with unique cDNA molecular identifiers. Four age groups were formed from the donors: young (average about 17 years), middle-aged (approximately 40), aged (under 70) and long-lived (around 80). To avoid experimental bias, donors of different ages were spread randomly across the sequencing lanes. Using the same blood draw, the study looked at two additional independent replicas of 1 million unique cDNA reads for two donors, one aged 18 to 30 and the other aged 80 or older.

Library preparation used 5' RACE. A second about 7 to 11 cycle PCR used a sample-barcoded 5' primer and a J-beta primer mix. A template-switch 5' adaptor carrying 12 random nucleotides introduced a unique molecular identifier onto each TCR beta cDNA molecule. At least 2.5 million CDR3-containing paired-end reads were obtained from each sample. All of the RNA was converted into first-strand cDNA using the Mint cDNA synthesis kit, with a TRBC-specific oligonucleotide serving as the primer. All cDNA was treated with uracil-DNA glycosylase and then went through a first 18-cycle PCR with the universal primers M1SS and BC2_uni_R. Processing in the source paper ran as follows. For normalization, 1 million high-quality reads were randomly selected from each sample, with every read carrying a distinct molecular identifier. Reads with shared molecular identifiers were discarded instead of being binned into consensus sequences. MiTCR, run with a Q25 quality threshold and the strictest error-elimination algorithm, handled CDR3 identification, clonotype clustering and error correction. A nonparametric unseen species model with Euler transformation was used to estimate lower-bound total TCR beta diversity. TCRdb reprocessing: public reads trimmed at Q25 with fastp, clones called with MiXCR, in-frame beta chains kept. Entries are consolidated by CDR3 protein sequence, retaining the most common genes and DNA. The V and J calls, along with clone size, are taken from TCRdb and not from the paper's own processing. Here the sample has 1.5 million to 2 million distinct CDR3 sequences; about two fifths occur a single time. The ten largest make up 23% of the sample.

The donors were roughly 39 Caucasian individuals from Russia, aged about 6 to 100 years, who were systemically healthy. Each donor gave 9 to 10 milliliters of peripheral blood, collected into EDTA-treated Vacutainer tubes. Ficoll-Paque density-gradient centrifugation was used to isolate PBMCs, with at least 6 million obtained per sample. Trizol reagent was used to extract total RNA from PBMCs, with at least 5.5 micrograms per sample. For every donor, an aliquot of PBMCs went through flow cytometry to measure the percentages of naive CD45RAhigh/CD27high T cells. Broader findings and caveats from the paper: There was a strong correlation between observed TCR beta diversity and the percentage of naive T cells measured by flow cytometry. Estimates of total diversity from one million sequenced T cells were regarded as lower bounds and underestimates. The CMV infection status of donors was not known, potentially confounding age-related changes in expanded clonotypes. Conclusive comparison of naive and antigen-experienced compartments was prevented by the profiling of bulk unsorted PBMCs. As age increased, observed TCR beta diversity per million T cells dropped in a roughly linear way, and a significant reduction was already evident by age roughly 36. The long-lived group showed more naive CD4+ T cells, fewer expanded clones and increased TCR diversity than the aged group, suggesting age selection.

The TCR sequence derives from a human donor in good health. Sequencing was carried out using blood. Recombination connected TRBV12-3 or TRBV12-4 to TRBJ1-1; TRBD1 might be the D gene, on 5 matching bases. The bases are TGTGCCAGCAGTTGGGGGATTCGAGGTAGCACTGAAGCTTTCTTT. This encodes CASSWGIRGSTEAFF.